A selection of T cell receptor beta chains follows, all from one sample in a study of T cell repertoires in cytomegalovirus infection. TCRdb reprocessed the reads with MiXCR, giving one entry per CDR3 protein. The sample consists of around 430,000 distinct CDR3 sequences, about 42% of them appearing once. These receptors have no known antigen. Sequencing used cultured PBMCs, obtained from culture after CMV antigen stimulation. These receptor sequences come from a human donor in good health (CMV status not recorded). Some clones in this sample may be carry-over from other donors' samples. Each CDR3 is given with its conserved first and last residue. A D gene is named only where the DNA matches it firmly. Some rows mark clone size as missing; the rest say once, few, many or name a class of expanded clone.

CDR3nt | CDR3aa | d_gene | j_gene | abundance | v_gene
TGTGCCAGCAGCTCGGGGCCGATGGAGCAGTACTTC | CASSSGPMEQYF | - | TRBJ2-7 | - | TRBV11-1
TGTGCCACCAGCAGAGATATGGTCGGGGAGCTGTTTTTT | CATSRDMVGELFF | - | TRBJ2-2 | - | TRBV15
TGTGCCAGCACTAAAGCGGCAACAGATACGCAGTATTTT | CASTKAATDTQYF | - | TRBJ2-3 | - | TRBV6-1
TGTGCCAGCAGTCGAAGGGGGGGCAGGGACTCCTACGAGCAGTACTTC | CASSRRGGRDSYEQYF | - | TRBJ2-7 | many | TRBV7-2
TGTGCCAGCAGGGGACTAGCGGGAGAGTGCTACGAGCAGTACTTC | CASRGLAGECYEQYF | TRBD2 | TRBJ2-7 | - | TRBV12-3/TRBV12-4
TGTGCCAGCAGCTTACGGACAGTCGAGGAGACCCAGTACTTC | CASSLRTVEETQYF | - | TRBJ2-5 | few | TRBV7-2
TGTGCCAGCAAACTCTGGGGAAACACCATATATTTT | CASKLWGNTIYF | - | TRBJ1-3 | - | TRBV7-2
TGTGCCAGCAGCCTTAGCAGAGGGGGGCCCTACGAGCAGTACTTC | CASSLSRGGPYEQYF | - | TRBJ2-7 | - | TRBV7-2
TGCGCCAGCAGCCGGGTGAGCAATGAGCAGTTCTTC | CASSRVSNEQFF | - | TRBJ2-1 | - | TRBV4-3
TGTGCCAGCAGCGAAACTGGGCCCTGGGGTGAAAAACTGTTTTTT | CASSETGPWGEKLFF | - | TRBJ1-4 | - | TRBV25-1
TGTGCCAGCAGCTCCATGGTGGGCACTGAAGCTTTCTTT | CASSSMVGTEAFF | - | TRBJ1-1 | - | TRBV7-2
TGTGCCAGCAGTAATACCAAACGACCCGGGGGGGTAAATGAGCAGTTCTTC | CASSNTKRPGGVNEQFF | TRBD2 | TRBJ2-1 | - | TRBV7-9
TGTGCCACGGGACGGGAAACGAGGGATACGCAGTATTTT | CATGRETRDTQYF | - | TRBJ2-3 | - | TRBV6-8
TGTGCCAGCAGCTCTGGACTAGCCGTCGGGGAGACCCAGTACTTC | CASSSGLAVGETQYF | TRBD2 | TRBJ2-5 | - | TRBV11-3
TGTGCCAGCGCACCCGGGACAGGGGTAGAGACCCAGTACTTC | CASAPGTGVETQYF | TRBD1 | TRBJ2-5 | - | TRBV28
TGTGCCAGCAGTTTATTAGGCGGGAGCACAGATACGCAGTATTTT | CASSLLGGSTDTQYF | - | TRBJ2-3 | few | TRBV12-3/TRBV12-4
TGTGCCAGCAGCCCAACAGGCTTCCTTGAAGCTTTCTTT | CASSPTGFLEAFF | - | TRBJ1-1 | - | TRBV7-6
TGTGCCAGCAGTTACTCGACCGGGAGTCAGCCCCAGCATTTT | CASSYSTGSQPQHF | - | TRBJ1-5 | - | TRBV6-6
TGTGCCACCCAAGACGTCTCCTACGAGCAGTACTTC | CATQDVSYEQYF | - | TRBJ2-7 | - | TRBV24-1
TGTGCCAGTAGTAATGACAGGCGGAACATTCAGTACTTC | CASSNDRRNIQYF | - | TRBJ2-4 | - | TRBV19
TGCAGTGCCCGTCGTCGGGGAATATACAATGAGCAGTTCTTC | CSARRRGIYNEQFF | - | TRBJ2-1 | once | TRBV20-1
TGTGCCACCAGCAGAGAGAAAATAGGGACAGCGCACACCGGGGAGCTGTTTTTT | CATSREKIGTAHTGELFF | TRBD1 | TRBJ2-2 | - | TRBV15
TGTGCCAGCGATGAGCGGAGGTTGAACACTGAAGCTTTCTTT | CASDERRLNTEAFF | - | TRBJ1-1 | few | TRBV6-2/TRBV6-3
TGTGCCAGCAGCCCTCGAGCGGGGGGCACAGATACGCAGTATTTT | CASSPRAGGTDTQYF | TRBD2 | TRBJ2-3 | many | TRBV7-2
TGTGCCAGCAGCCAGAACCTGGTCCATGAGCAGTTCTTC | CASSQNLVHEQFF | - | TRBJ2-1 | few | TRBV7-9
TGTGCCAGCAAAGTGGGACTCCTCACCGGGGAGCTGTTTTTT | CASKVGLLTGELFF | - | TRBJ2-2 | - | TRBV12-3/TRBV12-4
TGTGCCAGCAGCTTAGCCGTCCGGGGCAGCTCCTACAATGAGCAGTTCTTC | CASSLAVRGSSYNEQFF | - | TRBJ2-1 | many | TRBV7-8
TGCGCCAGCAGTCAGACGACAGGGAGTCGGTACTTC | CASSQTTGSRYF | TRBD1 | TRBJ2-7 | once | TRBV23-1
TGTGCCAGCAGCCAAGTCAACGGGAGGGGATACAATGAGCAGTTCTTC | CASSQVNGRGYNEQFF | TRBD2 | TRBJ2-1 | - | TRBV3-1
TGTGCCAGCAGCTTCAGGAGGAGCTCCTACAATGAGCAGTTCTTC | CASSFRRSSYNEQFF | - | TRBJ2-1 | few | TRBV2
TGTGCCAGCAGCTTAGCGCACATAGGGCTCCCGGGACAGGAGGACATTCAGTACTTC | CASSLAHIGLPGQEDIQYF | TRBD1 | TRBJ2-4 | - | TRBV7-9
TGTGCCAGCAGCTTAGCGGTTAGCCCCGGGGAGCTGTTTTTT | CASSLAVSPGELFF | - | TRBJ2-2 | few | TRBV7-2
TGCAGTGCTAGGGGGGACAGAAACACTGAAGCTTTCTTT | CSARGDRNTEAFF | TRBD1 | TRBJ1-1 | - | TRBV20-1
TGTGCCAGCAGTTATTCAGAATACAATGAGCAGTTCTTC | CASSYSEYNEQFF | - | TRBJ2-1 | few | TRBV6-2/TRBV6-3
TGTGCCAGCAGCACAGGGACAGGGTTTAGCAATCAGCCCCAGCATTTT | CASSTGTGFSNQPQHF | - | TRBJ1-5 | - | TRBV21-1
TGTGCCATCAGTGAGTCGGAGATACTCTACGAGCAGTACTTC | CAISESEILYEQYF | - | TRBJ2-7 | few | TRBV10-3
TGTGCCAGCAGTCCCGGCCTAGGCAGCCGCTACGAGCAGTACTTC | CASSPGLGSRYEQYF | - | TRBJ2-7 | - | TRBV6-5
TGTGCCAGCTGCGACCCCCCAGGACTAGCGGGAGGTTCACCGAACACCGGGGAGCTGTTTTTT | CASCDPPGLAGGSPNTGELFF | TRBD2 | TRBJ2-2 | - | TRBV6-2/TRBV6-3
TGCAGTGCTAGAGTCTCATCCGGGACTAGTCTTGATGAGCAGTTCTTC | CSARVSSGTSLDEQFF | TRBD2 | TRBJ2-1 | - | TRBV20-1
TGTGCCAGCAGCGAAGGGACAGGGGTGGAGACCCAGTACTTC | CASSEGTGVETQYF | TRBD1 | TRBJ2-5 | many | TRBV7-2
TGTGCCAGCAGCTTGCCTACCACCGGGGGTTACAATGAGCAGTTCTTC | CASSLPTTGGYNEQFF | - | TRBJ2-1 | - | TRBV7-8
TGCAGTGCTAGAGATTCGGAGACGGATAACACTGAAGCTTTCTTT | CSARDSETDNTEAFF | - | TRBJ1-1 | - | TRBV20-1
TGCGCCAGCAGCCAAGACTGGGGACTAGCGGATTTGAACACCGGGGAGCTGTTTTTT | CASSQDWGLADLNTGELFF | TRBD2 | TRBJ2-2 | once | TRBV4-3
TGTGCCAGCAGCTTAGTGGGGGGGATGGGACAGGACGAGCAGTACTTC | CASSLVGGMGQDEQYF | - | TRBJ2-7 | - | TRBV7-9
TGCAGTGCTAGACTAGCGGGGGGTCTCCAAGAGACCCAGTACTTC | CSARLAGGLQETQYF | TRBD2 | TRBJ2-5 | - | TRBV20-1
TGTGCCAGCAGCCTAACTAGCGGGAATGAGCAGTTCTTC | CASSLTSGNEQFF | TRBD2 | TRBJ2-1 | medium-sized | TRBV12-3/TRBV12-4
TGTGCCAGCAGTTTTTTTGTCATCTCCTCAGGCAATGAGCAGTTCTTC | CASSFFVISSGNEQFF | - | TRBJ2-1 | - | TRBV28
TGCAGTGCTAGAGATGGGGACAGGGGGCTGGGGGAGACCCAGTACTTC | CSARDGDRGLGETQYF | TRBD1 | TRBJ2-5 | few | TRBV20-1
TGTGCCAGCAGTTTACGGCAGGATAACTATGGCTACACCTTC | CASSLRQDNYGYTF | - | TRBJ1-2 | - | TRBV27
TGTGCCAGCACCTCGGGACTAGCGGGGAACACAGATACGCAGTATTTT | CASTSGLAGNTDTQYF | TRBD2 | TRBJ2-3 | - | TRBV7-2
TGTGCCAGCAGCCAAACGAATGAGCAGTTCTTC | CASSQTNEQFF | - | TRBJ2-1 | - | TRBV7-9
TGTGCCAGCAGTTACCGGCAGCCTAATGAAAAACTGTTTTTT | CASSYRQPNEKLFF | - | TRBJ1-4 | few | TRBV6-6
TGTGCCAGCAGCCCATACCGGGACGGGAGGCTGAACACTGAAGCTTTCTTT | CASSPYRDGRLNTEAFF | - | TRBJ1-1 | - | TRBV7-6
TGTGCCAGTGCGTCCCGGTATGGGAATGAGCAGTTCTTC | CASASRYGNEQFF | - | TRBJ2-1 | - | TRBV19
TGTGCCAGCAGTTTACGGGCGGTAAGGGCTCAGCCCCAGCATTTT | CASSLRAVRAQPQHF | - | TRBJ1-5 | - | TRBV12-3/TRBV12-4
TGTGCCAGCAGCTTAGACCGAAGCTGGGCCGGCACAGATACGCAGTATTTT | CASSLDRSWAGTDTQYF | - | TRBJ2-3 | - | TRBV7-2
TGTGCCAGCAGCTTCGGGACTAGCGATGGCACCGGGGAGCTGTTTTTT | CASSFGTSDGTGELFF | TRBD2 | TRBJ2-2 | - | TRBV7-2
TGTGCCAGCAGCCCCCAGGGGACCAAAAACATTCAGTACTTC | CASSPQGTKNIQYF | - | TRBJ2-4 | - | TRBV7-6